The 11 T cell receptor beta chains reported below all come from one sample, sequenced in a study of blood T cell repertoires in COVID-19. The assay was immunoSEQ multiplex PCR, and TCRdb's table has in-frame clones only and misses some. Of tens of thousands of clones listed, approximately 80% are singletons. What was sequenced was peripheral blood. The source is a man in his 70s with active or convalescent COVID-19.

This chain connects TRBV11-3 to TRBJ1-6; D may be TRBD1 (5 bases). V was trimmed by 5 bases and J by 11 bases, leaving 19 bases between them. The CDR3 runs to 15 residues. Germline loops: CDR1 SGHNT, CDR2 YENEEA. Here the CDR3 reads CASSPRGGLRTPLHF. DNA for the CDR3: TGTGCCAGCAGCCCCCGGGGGGGGTTACGGACACCCCTCCACTTT.

This clone was observed a handful of times. The chain links TRBV3-1 (or the pseudogene TRBV3-2) to TRBJ2-7; 11 bases map to TRBD2. The V segment lost 5 bases and the J segment 9 bases; nucleotides outside the gene matches: 9. Germline V CDR1 and CDR2: LGHDT, YNNKEL (reference sequence). The length of the CDR3 is 14 residues. CDR3 DNA sequence: TGTGCCAGCAGCTCCGGGACTAGCGGTTCGGGGCAGTACTTC. Its protein is CASSSGTSGSGQYF.

J is TRBJ2-7 and V is TRBV7-6; TRBD1 matches 10 bases. The CDR3 totals 16 residues. CDR1 SGHVS and CDR2 FNYEAQ come from the germline V gene. Germline trimming cut 3 bases from V and 5 bases from J; bases unmatched to any gene: 10. This chain's CDR3 is CASSLLTGQGIDEQYF. DNA of the CDR3: TGTGCCAGCAGCTTGCTTACGGGACAGGGGATAGACGAGCAGTACTTC. The full variable domain, in which reference TRBV7-6 and TRBJ2-7 provide the parts outside the CDR3, is GAGVSQSPRYKVTKRGQDVALRCDPISGHVSLYWYRQALGQGPEFLTYFNYEAQQDKSGLPNDRFSAERPEGSISTLTIQRTEQRDSAMYRCASSLLTGQGIDEQYFGPGTRLTVT.

The chain joins TRBV14 to TRBJ2-3, with 12 bases identical to TRBD2. The CDR3 sequence is 16 residues long. From germline, CDR1 is SGHDN and CDR2 FVKESK. The V gene end was trimmed by 5 bases and the J gene end by 1 base; junction bases not matched to a gene: 4. CDR3 nucleotides: TGTGCCAGCAGCTCAAGACTAGCGGGGGGCACAGATACGCAGTATTTT. Residues: CASSSRLAGGTDTQYF.

This chain links TRBV7-8 with TRBJ1-2; 8 nucleotides agree with TRBD1. The CDR3 contains 14 residues. Trimming at V came to 5 bases and at J to 4 bases, leaving 6 bases not matched to a gene. The germline V gene has CDR1 SGHVS and CDR2 FQNEAQ. The CDR3 loop reads CASSLRQGPYGYTF. CDR3 coding DNA: TGTGCCAGCAGCCTGAGACAGGGGCCCTATGGCTACACCTTC.

This chain joins TRBV15 and TRBJ1-5, with no clear D. Germline V gene data show CDR1 as LNHNV and CDR2 as YYDKDF (reference sequence). The germline V and J ends were trimmed by 0 bases and 4 bases, with 4 bases remaining between them. The length of the CDR3 is 13 residues. This CDR3 reads CATSRDRNQPQHF. DNA for the CDR3: TGTGCCACCAGCAGAGATCGTAATCAGCCCCAGCATTTT.

This clone was recorded a few times. The V gene is TRBV30, the J gene TRBJ1-2; TRBD1 is a possible D gene (5 bases). V lost 4 bases and J 0 bases, leaving 9 bases between the germline ends. Germline CDR1 and CDR2: GTSNPN and SVGIG (reference sequence). This CDR3 has 13 amino acids. CDR3 sequence: CAWTDRSNYGYTF. CDR3 nucleotides: TGTGCCTGGACTGACAGATCTAACTATGGCTACACCTTC.

Here the CDR3 DNA reads TGTGCCAGCTCGCCCAACACGGGCACCGGGGAGCTGTTTTTT. It is translated as CASSPNTGTGELFF. The rearrangement joins TRBV18 to TRBJ2-2; D ambiguous. The CDR3 has 14 amino acids. Looked up from germline, CDR1 is KGHSH and CDR2 is LQKENI. Trimming removed 6 bases from V and 4 bases from J, with 12 bases in between.

The V call is TRBV19, the J call TRBJ1-2, with D perhaps TRBD1 (5 bases). Trimming removed 3 bases at V and 4 bases at J, with 9 bases between. This CDR3 contains 13 residues. Germline V gene sequence: CDR1 LNHDA, CDR2 SQIVND (reference sequence). The CDR3 spells CASSIQDSYGYTF. CDR3 DNA sequence: TGTGCCAGTAGTATTCAAGACAGCTATGGCTACACCTTC.

CDR3 residues: CASSKSRGGRYSNQPQHF. Here the CDR3 DNA reads TGTGCCAGCAGTAAATCCCGGGGGGGACGGTATAGCAATCAGCCCCAGCATTTT. The rearrangement links TRBV28 to TRBJ1-5, with D possibly being TRBD1 (5 bases). Germline CDR1 reads MDHEN; CDR2 reads SYDVKM. This CDR3 comprises 18 residues. V was cut by 5 bases and J by 0 bases, with 20 bases left in between.

The rearrangement joins TRBV19 to TRBJ2-2; D may be TRBD1 (6 bases). The V gene lost 10 bases and the J gene lost 3 bases, with 15 bases spanning the gap. CDR3 size: 14 residues. Germline CDR1 is LNHDA and CDR2 is SQIVND (reference sequence). The CDR3 DNA is TGTGCCACCGAACAGGGCGCGGACACCGGGGAGCTGTTTTTT. Translating gives CATEQGADTGELFF.